The 7 T cell receptor beta chains presented below share a single source sample, sequenced in a study of T cell responses to AZD1222 COVID-19 vaccine. Some clones are missing from TCRdb's copy, which holds only in-frame ones; the method was immunoSEQ multiplex PCR. The sample lists roughly 120,000 clones; more than 85% were seen once. The source material was peripheral blood, sampled on day 0 of AZD1222 vaccination. The receptor source for this set is an adult in good health.

The chain carries TRBV28 and TRBJ1-5, with D unclear. The length of the CDR3 is 17 residues. V was cut by 10 bases and J by 5 bases, with 27 bases left in between. Germline values: CDR1 MDHEN, CDR2 SYDVKM. The CDR3 nucleotides read TGTGCCACCCTCTCCCTTGTAATTAGGATTCGGGATCAGCCCCAGCATTTT. It encodes CATLSLVIRIRDQPQHF.

This rearrangement joins TRBV5-6 to TRBJ1-1; possible D gene TRBD1, 5 bases. V lost 3 bases and J lost 6, with 9 bases in between. This CDR3 has 12 residues. Germline V lookup: CDR1 SGHDT, CDR2 YYEEEE. In DNA, the CDR3 is TGTGCCAGCAGCTGGGGACGAGCTGAAGCTTTCTTT. This gives the protein CASSWGRAEAFF.

This chain uses TRBV7-2 with TRBJ1-2; 9 bases agree with TRBD1. The CDR3 loop spans 14 amino acids. The V and J ends lost 1 base and 7 bases, in that order; junction bases with no gene match: 4. The germline CDR1 and CDR2 sequences are SGHTA and FQGNSA. Written as DNA, the CDR3 is TGTGCCAGCAGCTTAGATGGGACAGGGCTTGGCTACACCTTC. Translation gives CASSLDGTGLGYTF.

This clone showed up just once. The chain couples TRBV12-3 or TRBV12-4 to TRBJ2-5; no firm D call. The V gene lost 5 bases and the J gene lost 1 base, with 8 bases spanning the gap. This CDR3 is 13 amino acids long. The CDR3 loop is CASSTRSQETQYF. The DNA for the CDR3 is TGTGCCAGCAGTACCAGATCCCAAGAGACCCAGTACTTC.

The gene calls are TRBV19 and TRBJ1-1; no definite D call. The germline V and J ends were trimmed by 7 bases and 3 bases, with 9 bases remaining between them. CDR1 is LNHDA and CDR2 is SQIVND in the germline V gene (reference sequence). This CDR3 is 12 amino acids long. The CDR3 sequence is CASTVGYTEAFF. In nucleotides, the CDR3 is TGTGCCAGTACAGTGGGATACACTGAAGCTTTCTTT.

CDR3 protein: CASRDQPQHF. The CDR3, as DNA: TGCGCCAGCAGGGATCAGCCCCAGCATTTT. J is TRBJ1-5 and V is TRBV10-2; the D is unclear. Per germline, CDR1 WSHSY and CDR2 SAAADI. The length of the CDR3 is 10 residues. Trimming removed 6 bases from V and 5 bases from J, with 2 bases in between.

This rearrangement joins TRBV6-2 or TRBV6-3 to TRBJ2-4; a weak D match, TRBD2 (5 bases). V was trimmed by 0 bases and J by 9 bases, leaving 15 bases between them. Germline-derived CDR1 and CDR2 are MNHEY and SVGEGT. This CDR3 has 15 residues. The CDR3 DNA follows: TGTGCCAGCAGTTACTCGATACTAGGAGGATTCATTCAGTACTTC. It codes for CASSYSILGGFIQYF.